Presented here are 16 T cell receptor beta chains from one specimen sequenced in a study of cytotoxic CD8 clonotypes in ibrutinib-treated CLL. Here immunoSEQ multiplex PCR was the method, and the copy in TCRdb shows in-frame clones only, minus some. The repertoire has about 310,000 clones, around four fifths of them found once; the top ten carry about 6.3%. The sequencing here drew on PBMCs, taken before ibrutinib treatment. These receptors were obtained from a human donor with chronic lymphocytic leukemia.

This clone was observed a handful of times. The CDR3, as DNA: TGTGCCAGCAGTTTTAGGGTTGGGAGGAGTGCCAAAAACATTCAGTACTTC. Protein product: CASSFRVGRSAKNIQYF. This rearrangement joins TRBV28 to TRBJ2-4; D perhaps matches TRBD2 (6 bases). Germline CDR1 and CDR2: MDHEN and SYDVKM. The ends were cut back, 3 bases at V and 1 base at J, with 16 bases in the middle. The CDR3 runs 17 residues.

Only a few counts were recorded for this clone. This chain links TRBV18 with TRBJ2-7, with 7 bases lining up with TRBD1. The CDR3 is 14 residues long. The V segment lost 3 bases and the J segment 4 bases; nucleotides outside the gene matches: 6. Germline CDR1 is KGHSH and CDR2 is LQKENI. CDR3 protein: CASSPVQGTYEQYF. CDR3 DNA sequence: TGTGCCAGCTCACCTGTACAGGGGACGTACGAGCAGTACTTC.

The CDR3 spells CASSKDYAYTDTQYF. CDR3 bases: TGTGCCAGCAGTAAAGACTACGCTTACACAGATACGCAGTATTTT. The chain is built from TRBV9 and TRBJ2-3; D may be TRBD2 (5 bases). Trimming cost V 5 bases and J 2 bases, with 15 bases left between them. The CDR3 has 15 residues. Germline CDR1 reads SGDLS; CDR2 reads YYNGEE.

This sequence joins TRBV30 and TRBJ2-1, with TRBD2 matching 7 bases. The germline V gene encodes CDR1 GTSNPN and CDR2 SVGIG (reference sequence). The CDR3 loop spans 14 amino acids. The ends lost 6 bases at V and 0 bases at J; junction bases unmatched: 5. CDR3 nucleotides: TGTGCCTGCCCTAGCGGACCCTCCTACAATGAGCAGTTCTTC. It codes for CACPSGPSYNEQFF.

The chain combines TRBV29-1 with TRBJ2-1; D unclear. The germline gives CDR1 SQVTM, CDR2 ANQGSEA. The germline V and J ends were trimmed by 4 bases and 9 bases, with 10 bases remaining between them. The CDR3 runs to 11 residues. In nucleotides, the CDR3 is TGCAGCGTTGCCGGCCGGTCTGAGCAGTTCTTC. Residues: CSVAGRSEQFF.

The genes are TRBV2 and TRBJ1-2, with 9 nucleotides matching TRBD1. This CDR3 has 13 residues. The germline V gene has CDR1 SNHLY and CDR2 FYNNEI. The junction had 7 bases not matched to a gene; V was cut back by 6 bases and J by 8 bases. Here the CDR3 reads CASRNRGPEGYTF. The CDR3 bases are TGTGCCAGCAGGAACAGGGGGCCGGAAGGCTACACCTTC.

The chain recombines TRBV28 with TRBJ1-2; no definite D call. The V gene's germline CDR1 is MDHEN and CDR2 SYDVKM. V lost 7 bases, J lost 8 bases, and 14 bases lay in between. The CDR3 totals 12 residues. CDR3 nucleotides: TGTGCCAGCACCGCCCTCCGAGGGGGCTACACCTTC. It translates to CASTALRGGYTF.

This clone has a single count. The chain combines TRBV5-4 with TRBJ1-2; perhaps TRBD1 as D (5 bases). V lost 9 bases, J lost 4 bases, and 22 bases lay in between. The V gene's germline CDR1 is SGHNT and CDR2 YYREEE (reference sequence). There are 15 residues in the CDR3. CDR3 residues: CATQPGLNLLYGYTF. CDR3 coding DNA: TGTGCCACCCAACCGGGACTGAACCTTCTCTATGGCTACACCTTC.

The chain has TRBV28 and TRBJ1-3, with D maybe TRBD1 (6 bases). CDR1 and CDR2 (germline): MDHEN, SYDVKM. The CDR3 length is 17 residues. With 5 bases removed from V and 0 bases from J, the gap between germline ends came to 17 bases. CDR3 DNA sequence: TGTGCCAGCAGTCAGACAGGAATCAAGCGCTCTGGAAACACCATATATTTT. The encoded protein is CASSQTGIKRSGNTIYF.

The table lists this clone with a few counts. The chain carries TRBV30 and TRBJ2-1, with 8 bases identical to TRBD2. Losses at the gene ends were 2 bases for V and 3 bases for J; bases not matched to a gene: 3. The CDR3 is 14 amino acids. Germline V gene data show CDR1 as GTSNPN and CDR2 as SVGIG (reference sequence). CDR3 DNA: TGTGCCTGGAGTCGTAGCGGGATCTACAATGAGCAGTTCTTC. Its translation is CAWSRSGIYNEQFF.

The J gene is TRBJ2-7, the V gene TRBV7-2; 7 nucleotides match TRBD2. Per germline, CDR1 SGHTA and CDR2 FQGNSA. The CDR3 consists of 15 residues. With V trimmed by 3 bases and J by 0 bases, 5 bases remained unmatched. The chain's CDR3 is CASSLRGGPSYEQYF. The CDR3 nucleotides read TGTGCCAGCAGCTTGAGGGGAGGGCCCTCCTACGAGCAGTACTTC.

The V gene is TRBV18, the J gene TRBJ1-1, with 7 positions matching TRBD1. Germline CDR1 is KGHSH and CDR2 is LQKENI. This CDR3 comprises 15 residues. J lost 0 bases, V lost 5 bases, and 6 bases had no gene match. The CDR3 sequence is CASSSSGQMNTEAFF. The CDR3 DNA reads as TGTGCCAGCTCATCATCGGGACAGATGAACACTGAAGCTTTCTTT.

In the case of this clone: The same CDR3 also results from other DNA sequences found in this sample. The chain links TRBV25-1 to TRBJ2-5, with unresolved D. The V and J ends lost 6 bases and 5 bases respectively, with 7 bases between them. The germline V gene has CDR1 MGHDK and CDR2 SYGVNS. CDR3 length: 11 amino acids. DNA of the CDR3: TGTGCCAGCAGGGAGTTGGAGACCCAGTACTTC. Protein product: CASRELETQYF.

This chain connects TRBV7-9 to TRBJ2-5, with D possibly being TRBD1 (6 bases). Looked up from germline, CDR1 is SEHNR and CDR2 is FQNEAQ (reference sequence). This CDR3 region has 15 residues. V shed 5 bases and J shed 2 bases, with 15 bases lying between them. The CDR3 protein is CASSTRDTPQETQYF. In nucleotides, the CDR3 is TGTGCCAGCAGCACCCGGGACACACCACAAGAGACCCAGTACTTC.

This clone has only one observation. The gene calls are TRBV6-5 and TRBJ2-7, with D tentatively TRBD2 (6 bases). Germline V gene sequence: CDR1 MNHEY, CDR2 SVGAGI. The CDR3 spans 14 residues. V was shortened by 5 bases and J by 3 bases, with 14 bases between the two germline ends. The CDR3 reads CASSGGTADYEQYF. The CDR3 coding sequence is TGTGCCAGCAGTGGGGGGACCGCAGACTACGAGCAGTACTTC.

V and J are TRBV18 and TRBJ2-3, with D possibly called TRBD1 or TRBD2 (6 bases each). Per the germline V gene, CDR1 is KGHSH and CDR2 is LQKENI. The CDR3 is made up of 15 amino acids. The V end lost 3 bases, the J end lost 2 bases, and 12 bases lay between the germline ends. The DNA of the CDR3 is TGTGCCAGCTCACCGTGGGGGGCCCACACAGATACGCAGTATTTT. This encodes CASSPWGAHTDTQYF. Full variable domain (remainder filled in from reference TRBV18 and TRBJ2-3): NAGVMQNPRHLVRRRGQEARLRCSPMKGHSHVYWYRQLPEEGLKFMVYLQKENIIDESGMPKERFSAEFPKEGPSILRIQQVVRGDSAAYFCASSPWGAHTDTQYFGPGTRLTVL.